The 12 T cell receptor beta chains below come from one sample, sequenced in a study of control samples from healthy donors and cancer patients. Generated by immunoSEQ multiplex PCR, the TCRdb table keeps only in-frame clones and is missing some. Of about 140,000 clones in the sample, roughly 92% are singletons; the top ten hold 11%. Sample: blood. The receptors originated from a man aged 25-45 years in good health.

CDR3 bases: TGTGCCAGCTCACCCCCGGGACAGGGTTATACTGAAGCTTTCTTT. Translation gives CASSPPGQGYTEAFF. The genes are TRBV18 and TRBJ1-1; 9 bases are shared with TRBD1. The germline V gene has CDR1 KGHSH and CDR2 LQKENI. The CDR3 loop spans 15 amino acids. The junction had 7 bases not matched to a gene; V was cut back by 3 bases and J by 5 bases.

The rearrangement joins TRBV5-3 to TRBJ2-2; 11 nucleotides match TRBD2. TRBV5-3 is given ORF status, its function remaining uncertain. V gave up 4 bases and J gave up 7 bases; unmatched junction bases: 12. CDR3 length: 17 amino acids. The CDR3 reads CARSPGSGLAGVGELFF. CDR3 nucleotide sequence: TGTGCCAGAAGCCCGGGCTCCGGACTAGCGGGTGTCGGGGAGCTGTTTTTT.

At least ten counts were recorded for this clone. The J gene is TRBJ2-6, the V gene TRBV4-3; the D is unclear. The CDR3 length is 17 residues. Germline V gene data show CDR1 as LGHNA and CDR2 as YSLEER. The V gene lost 0 bases and the J gene lost 2 bases, with 11 bases spanning the gap. In DNA form, the CDR3 reads TGCGCCAGCAGCCAAGATACATCTAATGCTGGGGCCAACGTCCTGACTTTC. Its protein product is CASSQDTSNAGANVLTF.

CDR3: CASSFRENYGYTF. The CDR3 nucleotides are TGTGCCAGCAGTTTCAGGGAGAACTATGGCTACACCTTC. The chain recombines TRBV6-6 with TRBJ1-2, with a possible D match to TRBD1 (5 bases). Germline CDR1 MNHNY, CDR2 SVGAGI (reference sequence). The ends were cut back, 4 bases at V and 2 bases at J, with 8 bases in the middle. This CDR3 spans 13 amino acids.

The chain combines TRBV27 with TRBJ2-5; TRBD2 is a possible D gene (5 bases). CDR3 length equals 13 residues. Germline-derived CDR1 and CDR2 are MNHEY and SMNVEV (reference sequence). Trimming shortened V by 3 bases and J by 3 bases, and 8 bases separated the two germline ends. The DNA for the CDR3 is TGTGCCAGCAGTTTCCGGGAAAAAGAGACCCAGTACTTC. Translated, it gives CASSFREKETQYF.

The chain uses TRBV28 and TRBJ1-5; D is perhaps TRBD1 (6 bases). CDR3 length: 14 residues. With 3 bases removed from V and 7 bases from J, the gap between germline ends came to 13 bases. Germline CDR1 is MDHEN and CDR2 is SYDVKM. The CDR3 sequence is CASSLVQGRQPQHF. The CDR3, as DNA: TGTGCCAGCAGTTTGGTACAGGGTAGGCAGCCCCAGCATTTT. Looking up the rest from reference TRBV28 and TRBJ1-5 gives the full variable domain: DVKVTQSSRYLVKRTGEKVFLECVQDMDHENMFWYRQDPGLGLRLIYFSYDVKMKEKGDIPEGYSVSREKKERFSLILESASTNQTSMYLCASSLVQGRQPQHFGDGTRLSIL.

CDR3 amino acids: CASSAGTSGSTSDTQYF. The DNA for the CDR3 is TGTGCCAGCAGCGCCGGGACTAGCGGGAGTACGTCAGATACGCAGTATTTT. The chain joins TRBV11-3 to TRBJ2-3; TRBD2 matches at 14 bases. The length of the CDR3 is 17 residues. The junction had 8 bases not matched to a gene; V was cut back by 5 bases and J by 4 bases. Germline loops: CDR1 SGHNT, CDR2 YENEEA. The whole variable domain, filled in from reference TRBV11-3 and TRBJ2-3, reads EAGVVQSPRYKIIEKKQPVAFWCNPISGHNTLYWYLQNLGQGPELLIRYENEEAVDDSQLPKDRFSAERLKGVDSTLKIQPAELGDSAVYLCASSAGTSGSTSDTQYFGPGTRLTVL.

The gene calls are TRBV3-1 (or the pseudogene TRBV3-2) and TRBJ2-5, with D perhaps assigned TRBD1 or TRBD2 (6 bases each). The CDR3 loop spans 13 amino acids. The V end was cut by 3 bases, the J end by 5 bases, with 10 bases between. The germline V gene has CDR1 LGHDT and CDR2 YNNKEL (reference sequence). CDR3 amino acids: CASSQRGEETQYF. In DNA form, the CDR3 reads TGTGCCAGCAGCCAGAGGGGGGAGGAGACCCAGTACTTC.

In its sample, this clone was seen once. The V call is TRBV6-1, the J call TRBJ1-2; D is perhaps TRBD1 (6 bases). Looked up from germline, CDR1 is MNHNS and CDR2 is SASEGT. This CDR3 has 14 residues. The V end was cut by 2 bases, the J end by 4 bases, with 11 bases between. This chain's CDR3 is CASSESRGAYGYTF. The CDR3 region has the DNA TGTGCCAGCAGTGAATCTCGGGGGGCCTATGGCTACACCTTC.

J is TRBJ1-4 and V is TRBV6-1; D gene ambiguous. In germline, CDR1 is MNHNS, CDR2 SASEGT. The V gene lost 1 base and the J gene lost 2 bases, with 11 bases spanning the gap. The CDR3 consists of 16 residues. The CDR3 DNA is TGTGCCAGCAGTGAAGAGGTGGGAGGTACTAATGAAAAACTGTTTTTT. Amino acids: CASSEEVGGTNEKLFF.

This sequence joins TRBV3-1 (or the pseudogene TRBV3-2) and TRBJ1-5, with D possibly being TRBD1 (5 bases). The CDR3 length is 17 residues. Germline CDR1 LGHDT, CDR2 YNNKEL (reference sequence). Deletions cut 0 bases from V and 4 bases from J, with 16 bases between. CDR3 nucleotides: TGTGCCAGCAGCCAAGAAAGGGCAGTGGGACCTAATCAGCCCCAGCATTTT. This codes for CASSQERAVGPNQPQHF.

The chain uses TRBV7-8 and TRBJ1-1; 9 bases agree with TRBD1. CDR1 and CDR2 from the germline V gene are SGHVS and FQNEAQ. V shed 4 bases and J 4 bases; nucleotides not matched to a gene: 7. CDR3 length equals 15 residues. This chain's CDR3 is CASSSPGQGFTEAFF. The DNA of the CDR3 is TGTGCCAGCAGCTCCCCGGGACAGGGATTCACTGAAGCTTTCTTT.